The 22 T cell receptor beta chains below all came from one sample that was sequenced in a study of blood T cells in healthy people across ages. Combining a sample-barcoded 5' primer with a J-beta primer mix, a second PCR ran for about 7 to 11 cycles. TCRdb reprocessed the 5' RACE reads with MiXCR, giving one entry per CDR3 protein. This table holds about 570,000 distinct CDR3 sequences, 27% found once. The sample consisted of blood. All receptors derive from a woman in her seventies in good health.

This clonotype was recorded a few times. This rearrangement joins TRBV7-2 to TRBJ1-2; 8 bases are a match to TRBD1. CDR3 length equals 14 residues. CDR1 is SGHTA, CDR2 FQGNSA, per germline. Trimming took 0 bases from V and 8 from J; bases not matched to a gene: 5. The CDR3 loop is CASSLAGTGGGYTF. The CDR3 DNA follows: TGTGCCAGCAGCTTAGCCGGCACAGGGGGGGGCTACACCTTC.

This clonotype was seen more than once but under ten times. The chain recombines TRBV12-3 or TRBV12-4 with TRBJ1-6; possible D gene TRBD1, 5 bases. V shed 1 base and J shed 9 bases, with 13 bases lying between them. The CDR3 is made up of 15 amino acids. The CDR3 region has the DNA TGTGCCAGCAGTTTAGTTGCGGGGGGAGGTTCACCCCTCCACTTT. This sequence encodes CASSLVAGGGSPLHF.

This chain connects TRBV20-1 to TRBJ2-5, with TRBD2 identical over 12 bases. The DNA end is a closer match to TRBJ2-1, so the J assignment may be wrong. This CDR3 spans 16 amino acids. In germline, CDR1 is DFQATT, CDR2 SNEGSKA (reference sequence). The CDR3 here is CSAKDFGLAGSNEQFF. The CDR3 coding sequence is TGCAGTGCTAAGGACTTCGGACTAGCGGGGTCCAATGAGCAGTTCTTC.

The V and J genes are TRBV7-9 and TRBJ2-7; tentatively, D is TRBD2 (6 bases). V lost 5 bases, J lost 0 bases, and 11 bases lay in between. Germline CDR1 is SEHNR and CDR2 is FQNEAQ (reference sequence). The CDR3 runs 14 residues. CDR3 coding DNA: TGTGCCAGCAGCCCCATGGGGGGCTCCTACGAGCAGTACTTC. Translation gives CASSPMGGSYEQYF.

The gene calls are TRBV20-1 and TRBJ2-5, with D possibly being TRBD1 or TRBD2 (5 bases each). Trimming left V 6 bases short and J 5 bases short, with 25 bases between. Germline values: CDR1 DFQATT, CDR2 SNEGSKA (reference sequence). CDR3 length equals 16 residues. This CDR3 is CSATQPGRRTVETQYF. In DNA form, the CDR3 reads TGCAGTGCAACTCAGCCGGGACGACGGACCGTGGAGACCCAGTACTTC.

This clonotype was counted only a few times. The chain links TRBV27 to TRBJ2-7, with TRBD1 identical over 12 bases. From germline, CDR1 is MNHEY and CDR2 SMNVEV (reference sequence). V lost 4 bases to trimming and J lost 7 bases; unmatched junction nucleotides: 5. CDR3 length: 14 amino acids. CDR3 nucleotide sequence: TGTGCCAGCAGTTCGGGACAGGGGGCGCGGGAGCAGTACTTC. Translating it yields CASSSGQGAREQYF.

The gene calls are TRBV20-1 and TRBJ1-4, with D unclear. Per germline, CDR1 DFQATT and CDR2 SNEGSKA (reference sequence). With 1 base removed from V and 5 bases from J, the gap between germline ends came to 5 bases. The CDR3 is 12 residues long. The CDR3 DNA reads TGCAGTGCTAGAGGGACGAATGAAAAACTGTTTTTT. This encodes CSARGTNEKLFF.

The chain recombines TRBV7-2 with TRBJ2-1; 10 bases map to TRBD2. The CDR3 length is 14 residues. Germline trimming cut 3 bases from V and 7 bases from J; bases unmatched to any gene: 3. The germline V gene has CDR1 SGHTA and CDR2 FQGNSA. In DNA form, the CDR3 reads TGTGCCAGCAGCTTTAGCGGGGGGTCAAATGAGCAGTTCTTC. Its translation is CASSFSGGSNEQFF.

This chain links TRBV4-1 with TRBJ2-5; TRBD2 might be the D (5 bases). Trimming cost V 1 base and J 3 bases, with 9 bases left between them. Germline V gene sequence: CDR1 MGHRA, CDR2 YSYEKL. The CDR3 totals 14 residues. In DNA, the CDR3 is TGCGCCAGCAGCCAAGGGCTAGCTAAAGAGACCCAGTACTTC. It specifies CASSQGLAKETQYF.

The chain has TRBV20-1 and TRBJ1-1; possibly TRBD1 for D (6 bases). CDR1 and CDR2 from the germline V gene are DFQATT and SNEGSKA (reference sequence). This CDR3 is built from 13 residues. The V end was cut by 3 bases, the J end by 1 base, with 9 bases between. This chain's CDR3 is CSARVGGNTEAFF. The CDR3 bases are TGCAGTGCTAGGGTAGGGGGGAACACTGAAGCTTTCTTT.

This clonotype was recorded a few times. This chain uses TRBV5-5 with TRBJ1-5, with D uncertain. Trimming stripped 9 bases from V and 5 bases from J, with 15 bases between. Germline assignment: CDR1 SGHKS and CDR2 YYEKEE (reference sequence). The CDR3 has 13 residues. CDR3: CATAREADQPQHF. In DNA, the CDR3 is TGTGCCACGGCCCGCGAGGCCGATCAGCCCCAGCATTTT.

This clonotype was seen a few times. The chain carries TRBV4-3 and TRBJ2-7; 9 bases map to TRBD1. This CDR3 comprises 17 residues. Per germline, CDR1 LGHNA and CDR2 YSLEER. With 4 bases clipped from V and 2 bases from J, the junction kept 12 bases outside the gene matches. DNA of the CDR3: TGCGCCAGCAGCCCCTTTGAGGACAGGGGAAATGCCTACGAGCAGTACTTC. It specifies CASSPFEDRGNAYEQYF.

This clonotype was seen only a few times. The chain uses TRBV5-1 and TRBJ2-1, with D maybe TRBD1 (6 bases). The DNA end lines up better with TRBJ2-5; the J call may be wrong. Germline V gene sequence: CDR1 SGHRS, CDR2 YFSETQ. CDR3 length: 16 amino acids. The CDR3 nucleotides read TGCGCCAGCAGCATGACAGGCGACGGGGTTGGGGAGACCCAGTACTTC. It yields the protein CASSMTGDGVGETQYF.

CDR3 amino acids: CASRRAPAEQFF. CDR3 DNA sequence: TGTGCCAGCAGACGGGCTCCCGCTGAGCAGTTCTTC. The V call is TRBV12-3 or TRBV12-4, the J call TRBJ2-1; no clear D gene. The V gene lost 6 bases and the J gene lost 9 bases, with 12 bases spanning the gap. This CDR3 region has 12 residues.

This clonotype appeared once. The J gene is TRBJ2-5, the V gene TRBV3-1; 10 bases are shared with TRBD2. Germline lookup yields CDR1 LGHDT and CDR2 YNNKEL (reference sequence). Unmatched junction bases numbered 6, after V lost 0 bases and J lost 2 bases. The CDR3 covers 17 residues. CDR3 sequence: CASSQERAGGRQETQYF. For the CDR3, the DNA is TGTGCCAGCAGCCAAGAGCGAGCGGGGGGGCGGCAAGAGACCCAGTACTTC.

This clonotype was counted between two and nine times. V usage is TRBV4-2 and J usage is TRBJ1-5; 8 nucleotides agree with TRBD1. The CDR3 spans 16 residues. Germline values: CDR1 LGHNA, CDR2 YNFKEQ. The V and J ends lost 0 bases and 2 bases, in that order; junction bases with no gene match: 3. CDR3 region: CASSQDRGQGNQPQHF. In DNA, the CDR3 is TGTGCCAGCAGCCAAGATAGGGGACAGGGCAATCAGCCCCAGCATTTT.

The chain carries TRBV18 and TRBJ1-4; D remains ambiguous. V lost 4 bases to trimming and J lost 7 bases, with 13 bases between them. Germline V gene lookup returns CDR1 KGHSH and CDR2 LQKENI. The CDR3 runs to 14 residues. The CDR3 reads CASSQWTDCEKLFF. The CDR3, as DNA: TGTGCCAGCTCACAATGGACGGATTGTGAAAAACTGTTTTTT.

The rearrangement links TRBV18 to TRBJ1-5; D gene uncertain. CDR3 size: 15 residues. V dropped 1 base and J dropped 2 bases, with 9 bases sitting between them. Germline V lookup: CDR1 KGHSH, CDR2 LQKENI. This CDR3 reads CASSPLGSGNQPQHF. The CDR3 bases are TGTGCCAGCTCACCACTTGGAAGTGGCAATCAGCCCCAGCATTTT.

Only a few counts were recorded for this clonotype. This chain links TRBV29-1 with TRBJ1-5; a weak D match, TRBD1 (6 bases). Germline CDR1 reads SQVTM; CDR2 reads ANQGSEA. The CDR3 consists of 13 residues. CDR3 region: CSGSRGSNQPQHF. CDR3 coding DNA: TGCAGTGGCTCCAGGGGTAGCAATCAGCCCCAGCATTTT. The variable domain in full, completed from reference TRBV29-1 and TRBJ1-5, reads SAVISQKPSRDICQRGTSLTIQCQVDSQVTMMFWYRQQPGQSLTLIATANQGSEATYESGFVIDKFPISRPNLTFSTLTVSNMSPEDSSIYLCSGSRGSNQPQHFGDGTRLSIL.

The CDR3 DNA follows: TGTGCCAGCCGCGCGGCAGGCTCAAATTCACCCCTCCACTTT. It specifies CASRAAGSNSPLHF. The V gene is TRBV7-2, the J gene TRBJ1-6; D is ambiguous. CDR1 and CDR2 (germline): SGHTA, FQGNSA. There are 14 residues in the CDR3. Trimming pared 8 bases from V and 7 bases from J, leaving 15 bases between.

The chain carries TRBV7-2 and TRBJ2-1; 12 bases are shared with TRBD2. CDR1 is SGHTA, CDR2 FQGNSA, per germline. Trimming removed 3 bases from V and 7 bases from J; junction bases left unmatched: 7. The CDR3 sequence is 16 residues long. The CDR3 protein is CASSLTSGGGGNEQFF. The CDR3 DNA reads as TGTGCCAGCAGCTTGACTAGCGGGGGAGGGGGGAATGAGCAGTTCTTC.

J is TRBJ2-7 and V is TRBV7-2, with D perhaps TRBD2 (5 bases). Per germline, CDR1 SGHTA and CDR2 FQGNSA. The CDR3 contains 13 residues. V was cut by 5 bases and J by 2 bases, with 10 bases left in between. CDR3 region: CASSREFTYEQYF. CDR3 in DNA: TGTGCCAGCAGCCGGGAATTTACCTACGAGCAGTACTTC.